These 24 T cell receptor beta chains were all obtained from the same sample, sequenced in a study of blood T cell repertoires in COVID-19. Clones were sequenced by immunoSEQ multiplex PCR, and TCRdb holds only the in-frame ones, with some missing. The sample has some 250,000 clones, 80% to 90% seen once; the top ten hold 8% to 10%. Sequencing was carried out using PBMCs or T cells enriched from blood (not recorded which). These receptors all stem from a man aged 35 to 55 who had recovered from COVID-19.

DNA of the CDR3: TGTGCCAGCAGCAACAGACTAGCGGGAGCGTCCAATGAGCAGTTCTTC. Translated, it gives CASSNRLAGASNEQFF. The V and J genes are TRBV7-2 and TRBJ2-1, with 12 positions matching TRBD2. The CDR3 has 16 residues. The germline V gene has CDR1 SGHTA and CDR2 FQGNSA. J gave up 6 bases and V 5 bases, and 8 bases lay outside the gene matches. Supplemented by reference TRBV7-2 and TRBJ2-1, the full variable domain reads GAGVSQSPSNKVTEKGKDVELRCDPISGHTALYWYRQSLGQGLEFLIYFQGNSAPDKSGLPSDRFSAERTGGSVSTLTIQRTQQEDSAVYLCASSNRLAGASNEQFFGPGTRLTVL.

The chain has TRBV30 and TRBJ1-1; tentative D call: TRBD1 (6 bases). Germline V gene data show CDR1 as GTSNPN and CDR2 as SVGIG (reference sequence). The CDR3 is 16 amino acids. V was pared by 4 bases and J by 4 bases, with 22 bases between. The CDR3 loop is CAWNFPGTPRGTEAFF. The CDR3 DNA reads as TGTGCCTGGAATTTCCCCGGGACACCGAGGGGCACTGAAGCTTTCTTT.

The CDR3 DNA reads TGTGCCAGTAAATCGACGGGACAAACCTACGAGCAGTACTTC. Protein: CASKSTGQTYEQYF. The chain has TRBV19 and TRBJ2-7, with D possibly being TRBD1 (6 bases). There are 14 residues in the CDR3. V was pared by 7 bases and J by 2 bases, with 15 bases between. Germline CDR1 is LNHDA and CDR2 is SQIVND (reference sequence).

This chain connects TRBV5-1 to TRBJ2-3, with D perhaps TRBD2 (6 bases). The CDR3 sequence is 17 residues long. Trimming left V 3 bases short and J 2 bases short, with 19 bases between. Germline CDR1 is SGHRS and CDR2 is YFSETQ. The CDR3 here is CASSSLVPGDTTDTQYF. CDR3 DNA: TGCGCCAGCAGCTCCCTCGTCCCGGGGGATACCACAGATACGCAGTATTTT.

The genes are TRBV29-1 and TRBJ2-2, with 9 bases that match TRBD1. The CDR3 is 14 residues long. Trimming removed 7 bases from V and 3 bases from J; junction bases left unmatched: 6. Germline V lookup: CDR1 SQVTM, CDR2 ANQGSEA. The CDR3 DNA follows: TGCAGCGCAAGAAGGACAGGGGACACCGGGGAGCTGTTTTTT. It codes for CSARRTGDTGELFF.

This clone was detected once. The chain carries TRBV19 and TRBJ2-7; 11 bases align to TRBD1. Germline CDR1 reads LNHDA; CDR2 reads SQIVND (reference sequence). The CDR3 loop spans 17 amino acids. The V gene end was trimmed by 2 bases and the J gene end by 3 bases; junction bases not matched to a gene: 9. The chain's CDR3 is CASSIRPGTGGNYEQYF. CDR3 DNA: TGTGCCAGTAGTATAAGGCCCGGGACAGGGGGTAACTACGAGCAGTACTTC.

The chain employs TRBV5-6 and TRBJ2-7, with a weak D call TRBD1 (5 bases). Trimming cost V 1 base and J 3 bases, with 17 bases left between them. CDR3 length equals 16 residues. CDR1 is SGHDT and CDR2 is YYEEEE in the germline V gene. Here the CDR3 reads CASSLWTPDRRYEQYF. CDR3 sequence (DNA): TGTGCCAGCAGCTTGTGGACCCCAGACAGACGCTACGAGCAGTACTTC.

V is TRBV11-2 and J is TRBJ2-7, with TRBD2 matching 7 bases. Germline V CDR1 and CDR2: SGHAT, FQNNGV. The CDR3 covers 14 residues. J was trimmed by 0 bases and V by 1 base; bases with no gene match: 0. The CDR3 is CASSLGGGSYEQYF. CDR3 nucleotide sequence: TGTGCCAGCAGCTTAGGGGGGGGCTCCTACGAGCAGTACTTC.

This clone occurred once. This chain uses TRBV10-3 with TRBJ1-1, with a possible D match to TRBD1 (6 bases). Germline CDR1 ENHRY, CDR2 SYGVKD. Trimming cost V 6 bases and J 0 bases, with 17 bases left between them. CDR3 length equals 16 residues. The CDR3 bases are TGTGCCATCAGAAATAAACCAGGACAGCTGAACACTGAAGCTTTCTTT. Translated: CAIRNKPGQLNTEAFF.

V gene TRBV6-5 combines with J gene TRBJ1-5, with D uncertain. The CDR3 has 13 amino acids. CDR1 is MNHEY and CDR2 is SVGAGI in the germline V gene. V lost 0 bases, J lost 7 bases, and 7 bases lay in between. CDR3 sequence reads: CASSYSTRQPQHF. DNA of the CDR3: TGTGCCAGCAGTTACTCCACAAGACAGCCCCAGCATTTT.

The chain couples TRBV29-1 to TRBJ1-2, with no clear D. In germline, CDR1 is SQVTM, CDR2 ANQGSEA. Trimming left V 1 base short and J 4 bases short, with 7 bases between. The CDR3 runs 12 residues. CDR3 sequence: CSVEGSGYGYTF. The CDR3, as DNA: TGCAGCGTTGAAGGGAGCGGCTATGGCTACACCTTC.

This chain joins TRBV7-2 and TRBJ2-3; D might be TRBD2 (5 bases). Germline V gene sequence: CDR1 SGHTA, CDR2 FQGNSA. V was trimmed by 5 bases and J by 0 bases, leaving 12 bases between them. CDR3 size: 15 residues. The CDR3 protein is CASSEPGWSTDTQYF. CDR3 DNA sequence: TGTGCCAGCAGCGAACCGGGGTGGAGCACAGATACGCAGTATTTT.

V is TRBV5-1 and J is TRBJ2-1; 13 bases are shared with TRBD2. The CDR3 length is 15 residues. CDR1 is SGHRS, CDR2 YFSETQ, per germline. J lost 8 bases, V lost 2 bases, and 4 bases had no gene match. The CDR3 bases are TGCGCCAGCAGCTTAAGACTAGCGGGAGGAGATGAGCAGTTCTTC. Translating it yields CASSLRLAGGDEQFF.

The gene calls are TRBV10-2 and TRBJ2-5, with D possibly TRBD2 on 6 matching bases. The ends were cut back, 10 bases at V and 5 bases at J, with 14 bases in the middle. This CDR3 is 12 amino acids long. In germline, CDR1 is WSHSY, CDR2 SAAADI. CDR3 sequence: CATRRGRETQYF. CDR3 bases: TGCGCCACAAGACGGGGGAGGGAGACCCAGTACTTC.

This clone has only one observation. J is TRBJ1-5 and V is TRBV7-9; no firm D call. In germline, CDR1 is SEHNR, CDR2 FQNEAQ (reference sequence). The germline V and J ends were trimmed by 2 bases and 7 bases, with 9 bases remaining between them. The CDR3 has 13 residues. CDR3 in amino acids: CASSLQVEQPQHF. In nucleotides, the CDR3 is TGTGCCAGCAGCTTACAGGTTGAGCAGCCCCAGCATTTT.

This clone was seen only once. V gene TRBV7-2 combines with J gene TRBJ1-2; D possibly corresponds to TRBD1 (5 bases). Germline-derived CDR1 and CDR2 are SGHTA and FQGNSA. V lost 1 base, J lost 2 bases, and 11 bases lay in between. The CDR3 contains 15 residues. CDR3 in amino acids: CASSLVGQTNYGYTF. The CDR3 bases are TGTGCCAGCAGCTTAGTAGGACAAACCAACTATGGCTACACCTTC.

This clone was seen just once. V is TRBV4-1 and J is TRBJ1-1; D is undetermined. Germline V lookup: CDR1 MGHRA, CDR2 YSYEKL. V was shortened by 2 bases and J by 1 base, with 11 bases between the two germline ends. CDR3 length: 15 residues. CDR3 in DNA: TGCGCCAGCAGCCAATCTCTTGGGAGGAACACTGAAGCTTTCTTT. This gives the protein CASSQSLGRNTEAFF.

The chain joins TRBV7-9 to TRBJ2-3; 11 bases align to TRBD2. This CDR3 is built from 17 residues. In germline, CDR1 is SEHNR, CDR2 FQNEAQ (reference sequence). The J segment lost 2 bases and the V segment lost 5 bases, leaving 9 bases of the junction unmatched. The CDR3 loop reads CASSTPGLAVYTDTQYF. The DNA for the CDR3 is TGTGCCAGCAGCACGCCGGGACTAGCGGTCTACACAGATACGCAGTATTTT.

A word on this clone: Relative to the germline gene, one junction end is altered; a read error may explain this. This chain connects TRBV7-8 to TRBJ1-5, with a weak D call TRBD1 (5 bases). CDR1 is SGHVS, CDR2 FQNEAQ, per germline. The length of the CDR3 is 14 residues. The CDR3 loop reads CASSPGGSSQPQHF. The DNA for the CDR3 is TGTGCCAGCAGCCCCGGGGGTAGCAGTCAGCCCCAGCATTTT.

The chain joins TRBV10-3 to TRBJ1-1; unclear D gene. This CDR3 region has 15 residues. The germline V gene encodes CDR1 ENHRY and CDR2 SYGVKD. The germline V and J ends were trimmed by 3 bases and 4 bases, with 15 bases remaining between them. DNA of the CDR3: TGTGCCATCAGTGATCCGGGAGAGGCGCGCACTGAAGCTTTCTTT. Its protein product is CAISDPGEARTEAFF.

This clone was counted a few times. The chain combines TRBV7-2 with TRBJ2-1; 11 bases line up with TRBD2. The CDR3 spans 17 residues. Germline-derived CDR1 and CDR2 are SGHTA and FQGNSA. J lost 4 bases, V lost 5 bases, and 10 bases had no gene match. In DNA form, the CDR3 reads TGTGCCAGCAGCCCACGTAGGTTAGCGGGGGGGTACAATGAGCAGTTCTTC. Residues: CASSPRRLAGGYNEQFF.

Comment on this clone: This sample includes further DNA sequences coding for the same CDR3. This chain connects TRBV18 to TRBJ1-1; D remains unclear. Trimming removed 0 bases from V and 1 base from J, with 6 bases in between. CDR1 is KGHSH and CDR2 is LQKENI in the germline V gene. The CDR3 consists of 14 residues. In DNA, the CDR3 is TGTGCCAGCTCACCACCACAGAAGAACACTGAAGCTTTCTTT. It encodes CASSPPQKNTEAFF.

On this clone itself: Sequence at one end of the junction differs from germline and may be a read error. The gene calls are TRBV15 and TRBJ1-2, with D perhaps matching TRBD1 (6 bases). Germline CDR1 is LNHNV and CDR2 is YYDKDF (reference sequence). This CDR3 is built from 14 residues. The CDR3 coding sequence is TGTGCCACCAGGGCGACAGGTAACAACTATAGCTACACCTTC. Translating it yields CATRATGNNYSYTF.

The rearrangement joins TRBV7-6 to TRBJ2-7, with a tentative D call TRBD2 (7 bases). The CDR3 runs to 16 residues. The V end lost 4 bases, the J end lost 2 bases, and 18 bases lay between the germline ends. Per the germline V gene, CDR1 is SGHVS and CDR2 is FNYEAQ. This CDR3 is CASSYQSGGGTYEQYF. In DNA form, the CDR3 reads TGTGCCAGCAGCTATCAATCGGGGGGCGGGACCTACGAGCAGTACTTC.